The next 25 T cell receptor beta chains were all read from a single sample in a study of blood T cell repertoires in COVID-19. Assay used: immunoSEQ multiplex PCR; TCRdb lists only in-frame clones, some missing. The repertoire includes fewer than 350,000 clones, 80% to 85% of them detected once, and over 2.5% sits in the top ten. The sequenced material came from peripheral blood. Every receptor here comes from a woman aged 55-75 years with active or convalescent COVID-19.

The rearrangement links TRBV19 to TRBJ2-3; 9 positions match TRBD2. Germline V gives CDR1 LNHDA, CDR2 SQIVND (reference sequence). CDR3 length equals 15 residues. V was pared by 10 bases and J by 1 base, with 9 bases of the junction left unmatched. In DNA, the CDR3 is TGTGCCACCCAGAGGTTAGCGGGGGGCACAGATACGCAGTATTTT. Its protein is CATQRLAGGTDTQYF.

V is TRBV9 and J is TRBJ2-5, with 12 bases matching TRBD2. The CDR3 has 17 residues. Trimming at V came to 4 bases and at J to 1 base, leaving 8 bases not matched to a gene. Germline assignment: CDR1 SGDLS and CDR2 YYNGEE. The DNA for the CDR3 is TGTGCCAGCAGCCAGGGGTCTAGCGGGGGGGTCCAAGAGACCCAGTACTTC. This sequence encodes CASSQGSSGGVQETQYF.

V is TRBV5-1 and J is TRBJ2-1, with 9 bases matching TRBD1. V lost 3 bases and J lost 0; bases outside the gene matches: 13. CDR3 length equals 19 residues. CDR1 and CDR2 from the germline V gene are SGHRS and YFSETQ. The CDR3: CASSSPGQGGGFSYNEQFF. The CDR3 DNA reads TGCGCCAGCAGCTCTCCGGGACAGGGTGGTGGTTTCTCCTACAATGAGCAGTTCTTC. Using reference TRBV5-1 and TRBJ2-1 for the parts outside the CDR3, the full variable domain is KAGVTQTPRYLIKTRGQQVTLSCSPISGHRSVSWYQQTPGQGLQFLFEYFSETQRNKGNFPGRFSGRQFSNSRSEMNVSTLELGDSALYLCASSSPGQGGGFSYNEQFFGPGTRLTVL.

This clone was observed a single time. The chain combines TRBV29-1 with TRBJ1-1; TRBD1 matches at 10 bases. The V gene end was trimmed by 3 bases and the J gene end by 9 bases; junction bases not matched to a gene: 7. CDR1 SQVTM and CDR2 ANQGSEA come from the germline V gene. This CDR3 is 13 amino acids long. The CDR3 region is CSVDRDRGKKAFF. CDR3 nucleotides: TGCAGCGTTGATAGGGACAGGGGAAAAAAAGCTTTCTTT.

The V and J genes are TRBV2 and TRBJ1-5, with TRBD1 matching over 7 bases. From germline, CDR1 is SNHLY and CDR2 FYNNEI. Germline trimming cut 6 bases from V and 6 bases from J; bases unmatched to any gene: 11. The CDR3 loop spans 15 amino acids. The CDR3 loop reads CASSDRTGDSQPQHF. The CDR3 DNA is TGTGCCAGCAGCGACCGGACAGGTGATAGTCAGCCCCAGCATTTT.

This chain joins TRBV29-1 and TRBJ1-2, with D maybe TRBD1 (5 bases). This CDR3 has 14 amino acids. V lost 0 bases, J lost 8 bases, and 16 bases lay in between. Germline V gene lookup returns CDR1 SQVTM and CDR2 ANQGSEA. In DNA form, the CDR3 reads TGCAGCGTTGAAGATCTTCAGGGCAGCTCGGGCTACACCTTC. It translates to CSVEDLQGSSGYTF.

The CDR3 DNA reads as TGTGCCAGCAGCAAAGTTTCCCTAACAGGGGATATCCGAAGGGCCTTC. Amino acid sequence: CASSKVSLTGDIRRAF. The rearrangement joins TRBV21-1 to TRBJ2-7; TRBD1 is the table's D call, not checked against the DNA. TRBV21-1 is a known pseudogene. The CDR3 has 16 residues.

This sequence joins TRBV28 and TRBJ2-7, with a possible D match to TRBD2 (7 bases). In germline, CDR1 is MDHEN, CDR2 SYDVKM. This CDR3 is 13 amino acids long. V lost 8 bases and J lost 6, with 17 bases in between. The CDR3 DNA reads as TGTGCCAGCTCATGGGGGGGGGCGGGCGAGCAGTACTTC. Its translation is CASSWGGAGEQYF. The full variable domain, its missing parts supplied by reference TRBV28 and TRBJ2-7, is DVKVTQSSRYLVKRTGEKVFLECVQDMDHENMFWYRQDPGLGLRLIYFSYDVKMKEKGDIPEGYSVSREKKERFSLILESASTNQTSMYLCASSWGGAGEQYFGPGTRLTVT.

The genes are TRBV5-1 and TRBJ2-7; tentatively, D is TRBD1 (6 bases). This CDR3 has 15 amino acids. Trimming shortened V by 0 bases and J by 6 bases, and 16 bases separated the two germline ends. Germline CDR1 is SGHRS and CDR2 is YFSETQ. This CDR3 is CASSLGAGAAREQYF. CDR3 DNA: TGCGCCAGCAGCTTGGGGGCAGGGGCTGCCCGCGAGCAGTACTTC.

The chain links TRBV5-4 to TRBJ2-3; TRBD2 agrees at 11 bases. Losses at the gene ends were 4 bases for V and 5 bases for J; bases not matched to a gene: 3. CDR1 is SGHNT, CDR2 YYREEE, per germline (reference sequence). This CDR3 region has 14 residues. The CDR3 sequence: CASSTSGGGDTQYF. CDR3 DNA: TGTGCCAGCAGCACTAGCGGGGGAGGAGATACGCAGTATTTT. Looking up the rest from reference TRBV5-4 and TRBJ2-3 gives the full variable domain: ETGVTQSPTHLIKTRGQQVTLRCSSQSGHNTVSWYQQALGQGPQFIFQYYREEENGRGNFPPRFSGLQFPNYSSELNVNALELDDSALYLCASSTSGGGDTQYFGPGTRLTVL.

This clone was seen a few times. The chain employs TRBV10-3 and TRBJ2-3, with 7 bases lining up with TRBD1. Trimming at V came to 3 bases and at J to 3 bases, leaving 6 bases not matched to a gene. CDR3 length: 15 amino acids. Germline values: CDR1 ENHRY, CDR2 SYGVKD. For the CDR3, the DNA is TGTGCCATCAGTGAAGGGACAGCTATGACAGATACGCAGTATTTT. Protein product: CAISEGTAMTDTQYF.

With regard to this clone: This same CDR3 is encoded by further DNA sequences in the sample. This chain links TRBV7-3 with TRBJ1-6; 9 positions agree with TRBD1. Unmatched junction bases numbered 2, after V lost 6 bases and J lost 5 bases. The CDR3 sequence is 14 residues long. CDR1 and CDR2 from the germline V gene are SGHTA and FQGTGA. The CDR3 nucleotides are TGTGCCAGCAGGACAGGGGGGAATAATTCACCCCTCCACTTT. This sequence encodes CASRTGGNNSPLHF. Looking up the rest from reference TRBV7-3 and TRBJ1-6 gives the full variable domain: GAGVSQTPSNKVTEKGKYVELRCDPISGHTALYWYRQSLGQGPEFLIYFQGTGAADDSGLPNDRFFAVRPEGSVSTLKIQRTERGDSAVYLCASRTGGNNSPLHFGNGTRLTVT.

The chain is built from TRBV3-1 (or the pseudogene TRBV3-2) and TRBJ2-5; 10 bases map to TRBD2. J was trimmed by 5 bases and V by 7 bases; bases with no gene match: 19. Germline V CDR1 and CDR2: LGHDT, YNNKEL (reference sequence). The CDR3 consists of 18 residues. Written as DNA, the CDR3 is TGTGCCAGCACCGCCCTTCCCGCTAGCGGGGGCCATGGGGAGACCCAGTACTTC. As protein: CASTALPASGGHGETQYF.

This chain links TRBV5-4 with TRBJ1-1; 8 bases line up with TRBD1. In germline, CDR1 is SGHNT, CDR2 YYREEE (reference sequence). V gave up 4 bases and J gave up 4 bases; unmatched junction bases: 9. The CDR3 spans 15 residues. For the CDR3, the DNA is TGTGCCAGCAGCCCAGACAGGGGCTCGAGCACTGAAGCTTTCTTT. Amino acid sequence: CASSPDRGSSTEAFF.

A single count supports this clone. The chain carries TRBV12-3 or TRBV12-4 and TRBJ1-6, with D hard to call. V lost 1 base to trimming and J lost 8 bases, with 6 bases between them. The CDR3 is 13 residues long. CDR3 in DNA: TGTGCCAGCAGTTTAGGCGGGGATTCACCCCTCCACTTT. This sequence encodes CASSLGGDSPLHF.

In its sample, this clone was seen once. The gene calls are TRBV21-1 and TRBJ2-7; the D call of TRBD1 is as the table states it, not checked on the DNA. TRBV21-1 is termed a pseudogene. The CDR3 runs 15 residues. CDR3 nucleotide sequence: TGTGCCAGCAGTCGAACAGGGGGCGCCTCCTACGAGCAGTACTTC. As protein: CASSRTGGASYEQYF.

J is TRBJ2-3 and V is TRBV25-1, with a weak D call TRBD1 (5 bases). This CDR3 has 15 amino acids. Germline loops: CDR1 MGHDK, CDR2 SYGVNS. The V end lost 2 bases, the J end lost 2 bases, and 11 bases lay between the germline ends. DNA for the CDR3: TGTGCCAGCAGTGAACCCAAGGGGTTCACAGATACGCAGTATTTT. Translating it yields CASSEPKGFTDTQYF.

The rearrangement joins TRBV27 to TRBJ2-7, with D possibly TRBD2 on 6 matching bases. CDR1 MNHEY and CDR2 SMNVEV come from the germline V gene (reference sequence). This CDR3 comprises 16 residues. V shed 4 bases and J shed 3 bases, with 19 bases lying between them. Written as DNA, the CDR3 is TGTGCCAGCAGTTCGGCGGTTGCGGGGAAGCTCTACGAGCAGTACTTC. It is translated as CASSSAVAGKLYEQYF.

V and J are TRBV10-3 and TRBJ1-5; D not resolved. The germline V and J ends were trimmed by 7 bases and 0 bases, with 16 bases remaining between them. Germline V gene data show CDR1 as ENHRY and CDR2 as SYGVKD. The CDR3 length is 16 residues. CDR3 residues: CAITHDTFYSNQPQHF. The CDR3 nucleotides are TGTGCCATCACCCACGACACCTTTTATAGCAATCAGCCCCAGCATTTT.

This clone occurred a few times. The chain is built from TRBV6-2 or TRBV6-3 and TRBJ2-5, with 7 bases lining up with TRBD1. With 0 bases clipped from V and 5 bases from J, the junction kept 9 bases outside the gene matches. CDR1 and CDR2 from the germline V gene are MNHEY and SVGEGT. The CDR3 consists of 16 residues. The CDR3 reads CASSYSSTTGRETQYF. DNA for the CDR3: TGTGCCAGCAGTTACTCGTCTACGACAGGGCGGGAGACCCAGTACTTC.

J is TRBJ2-5 and V is TRBV29-1, with D possibly TRBD2 on 6 matching bases. CDR1 is SQVTM and CDR2 is ANQGSEA in the germline V gene. The CDR3 contains 14 residues. Trimming took 6 bases from V and 2 from J, leaving 16 bases between them. The CDR3 DNA is TGCAGCGTATCTAGCGTCTCCTCGCAAGAGACCCAGTACTTC. As protein: CSVSSVSSQETQYF.

This sequence joins TRBV19 and TRBJ2-1; TRBD1 matches at 9 bases. CDR3 length equals 16 residues. Losses at the gene ends were 4 bases for V and 4 bases for J; bases not matched to a gene: 8. Germline V lookup: CDR1 LNHDA, CDR2 SQIVND (reference sequence). The CDR3 DNA follows: TGTGCCAGTAGTACCGCCGGGACAGGGAGATACAATGAGCAGTTCTTC. Translating it yields CASSTAGTGRYNEQFF.

This clone was detected only once. The chain uses TRBV7-9 and TRBJ1-2; D gene unclear. V was shortened by 1 base and J by 8 bases, with 20 bases between the two germline ends. The CDR3 has 16 amino acids. CDR1 is SEHNR and CDR2 is FQNEAQ in the germline V gene (reference sequence). CDR3 in DNA: TGTGCCAGCAGCTTAGAGCAGACAACGCGCAATAGGGGCTACACCTTC. Translated, it gives CASSLEQTTRNRGYTF.

This chain uses TRBV6-5 with TRBJ1-2; D is possibly TRBD1 (5 bases). The CDR3 length is 15 residues. V was clipped by 6 bases and J by 2 bases, with 16 bases between them. The germline CDR1 and CDR2 sequences are MNHEY and SVGAGI. CDR3 in amino acids: CASSRGVPPNYGYTF. Written as DNA, the CDR3 is TGTGCCAGCAGCCGGGGGGTTCCCCCCAACTATGGCTACACCTTC.

The V gene is TRBV10-3, the J gene TRBJ1-6; D may be TRBD1 (5 bases). Germline V CDR1 and CDR2: ENHRY, SYGVKD. The CDR3 length is 17 residues. Between the trimmed V and J ends, which lost 2 bases and 1 base, there was a span of 12 bases. As DNA, the CDR3 is TGTGCCATCAGTGAGGGGGGACTGGGGTCCTATAATTCACCCCTCCACTTT. Amino acid sequence: CAISEGGLGSYNSPLHF.